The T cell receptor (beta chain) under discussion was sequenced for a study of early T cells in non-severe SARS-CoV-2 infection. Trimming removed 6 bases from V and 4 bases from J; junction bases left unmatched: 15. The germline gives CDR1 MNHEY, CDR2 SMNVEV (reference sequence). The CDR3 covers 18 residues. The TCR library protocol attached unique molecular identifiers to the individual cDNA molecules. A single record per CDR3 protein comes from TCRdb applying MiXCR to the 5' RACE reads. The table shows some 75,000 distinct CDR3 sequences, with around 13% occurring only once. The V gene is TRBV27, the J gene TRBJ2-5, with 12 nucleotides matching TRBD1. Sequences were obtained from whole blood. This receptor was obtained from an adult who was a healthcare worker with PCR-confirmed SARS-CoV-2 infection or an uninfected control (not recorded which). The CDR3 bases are TGTGCCAGCAGCCGTATCCCCATCCGGGACAGGGGGCGAGAGACCCAGTACTTC. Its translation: CASSRIPIRDRGRETQYF.